This paragraph reports one TCR beta chain. These data originate in a study of blood T cell repertoires in COVID-19. Study-wide background: Sample material is recorded as cDNA or gDNA derived from T cells, B-cell-depleted T cells, or PBMCs.

Method: immunoSEQ multiplex PCR; TCRdb's copy keeps in-frame clones and lacks some. The sample records a few hundred thousand clones, about nine tenths being singletons. This TCR derives from a woman aged 40-49 years who had been exposed to COVID-19. Sequenced input: PBMCs or T cells enriched from blood (not recorded which).

The CDR3 DNA follows: TGCGCCAGCAGCAGTCAGGGGGCGGGGAATGAGCAGTTCTTC. This translates into CASSSQGAGNEQFF. The J gene is TRBJ2-1, the V gene TRBV5-1, with 8 bases that match TRBD1. V trimming: 4 bases; J trimming: 7 bases; junction bases outside the gene matches: 7. The CDR3 is 14 amino acids. Germline V gives CDR1 SGHRS, CDR2 YFSETQ.